This T cell receptor (beta chain) was documented in a study of CD8+CD57+ T cells in acquired aplastic anemia. Study results and caveats: Simpson's diversity of CD8+ cells was not significantly different in patients compared with controls.

Trimming pared 5 bases from V and 3 bases from J, leaving 10 bases between. CDR1 and CDR2 (germline): SEHNR, FQNEAQ (reference sequence). The CDR3 spans 13 residues. TCR beta VDJ combinations and CDR3 sequences were profiled from genomic DNA. A single record per CDR3 protein comes from TCRdb applying MiXCR to the reads. The sample has 200,000 to 250,000 distinct CDR3 sequences; 47% are singletons. On this clonotype: What it recognizes is unknown.

Selection for sequencing was limited to patients who had shown CD8+CD57+ cell expansion by flow cytometry. Sequencing input: sorted CD4+, CD8+, or CD8+CD57+ T cells (not recorded which) from PBMCs. The source of this sequence is a human donor with aplastic anemia. This chain links TRBV7-9 with TRBJ1-2; D unclear. The CDR3 nucleotides read TGTGCCAGCAGCCCGCCACGAGACTATGGCTACACCTTC. Its translation: CASSPPRDYGYTF.